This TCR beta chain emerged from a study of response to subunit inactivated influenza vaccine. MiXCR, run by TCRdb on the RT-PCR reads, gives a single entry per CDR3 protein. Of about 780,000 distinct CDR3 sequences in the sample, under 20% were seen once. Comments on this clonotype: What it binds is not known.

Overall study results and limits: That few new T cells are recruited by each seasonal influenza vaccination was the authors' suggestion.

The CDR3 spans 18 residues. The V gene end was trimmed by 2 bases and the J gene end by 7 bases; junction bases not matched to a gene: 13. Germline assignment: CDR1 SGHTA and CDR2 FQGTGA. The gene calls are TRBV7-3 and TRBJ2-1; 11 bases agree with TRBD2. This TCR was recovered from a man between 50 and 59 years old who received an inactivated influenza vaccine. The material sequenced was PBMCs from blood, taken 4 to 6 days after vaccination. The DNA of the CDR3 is TGTGCCAGCAGCTTACCGGGACTAGCGGAGGGGGGTAGGAATGAGCAGTTCTTC. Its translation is CASSLPGLAEGGRNEQFF.